These 26 T cell receptor beta chains came from one sample sequenced in a study of blood T cell repertoires in COVID-19. Method: immunoSEQ multiplex PCR; TCRdb's copy keeps in-frame clones and lacks some. This table holds around 400,000 clones, roughly 90% found once. The source material was PBMCs or T cells enriched from blood (not recorded which). These TCRs come from a woman aged 18 to 35 who had been exposed to COVID-19.

The chain is built from TRBV27 and TRBJ2-1; D is undetermined. Germline CDR1 and CDR2: MNHEY and SMNVEV (reference sequence). CDR3 length: 14 residues. Between the trimmed V and J ends, which lost 3 bases and 2 bases, there was a span of 8 bases. CDR3 in DNA: TGTGCCAGCAGTTTCCTAGAAACCTACAATGAGCAGTTCTTC. Translating gives CASSFLETYNEQFF.

The chain uses TRBV28 and TRBJ2-7; 12 nucleotides align to TRBD2. CDR3 length: 21 residues. CDR1 MDHEN and CDR2 SYDVKM come from the germline V gene. V was pared by 6 bases and J by 2 bases, with 23 bases of the junction left unmatched. The CDR3 reads CASSPLRQGGLAGGKTYEQYF. CDR3 DNA: TGTGCCAGCAGCCCCCTCCGACAGGGCGGCCTAGCGGGGGGGAAAACCTACGAGCAGTACTTC. The full variable domain, rest sourced from reference TRBV28 and TRBJ2-7, is DVKVTQSSRYLVKRTGEKVFLECVQDMDHENMFWYRQDPGLGLRLIYFSYDVKMKEKGDIPEGYSVSREKKERFSLILESASTNQTSMYLCASSPLRQGGLAGGKTYEQYFGPGTRLTVT.

The rearrangement uses TRBV6-6 and TRBJ2-2; D is possibly TRBD1 (5 bases). The CDR3 length is 14 residues. Trimming removed 6 bases at V and 1 base at J, with 9 bases between. CDR1 is MNHNY, CDR2 SVGAGI, per germline (reference sequence). The CDR3 DNA is TGTGCCAGCAGCAATGACAGGAACACCGGGGAGCTGTTTTTT. Protein product: CASSNDRNTGELFF.

The chain employs TRBV7-9 and TRBJ2-5; TRBD1 matches at 8 bases. CDR1 is SEHNR and CDR2 is FQNEAQ in the germline V gene (reference sequence). CDR3 size: 15 residues. J lost 2 bases, V lost 1 base, and 3 bases had no gene match. CDR3 coding DNA: TGTGCCAGCAGCTTAGTCGGGACAGGACAAGAGACCCAGTACTTC. Translated: CASSLVGTGQETQYF.

This sequence joins TRBV23-1 and TRBJ2-7, with TRBD1 identical over 7 bases. TRBV23-1 is sorted into the ORF group, with uncertain function. The length of the CDR3 is 17 residues. J was trimmed by 2 bases and V by 3 bases; bases with no gene match: 13. The CDR3 DNA sequence: TGCGCCAGCAGTCACACTCCTACAGGGGTCCCCCCCTACGAGCAGTACTTC. Its translation is CASSHTPTGVPPYEQYF.

This CDR3 reads CASREGVGNSGANVLTF. CDR3 in DNA: TGTGCCAGCAGGGAGGGAGTGGGGAACTCTGGGGCCAACGTCCTGACTTTC. This chain links TRBV2 with TRBJ2-6; perhaps TRBD2 as D (6 bases). The germline gives CDR1 SNHLY, CDR2 FYNNEI. The CDR3 is 17 amino acids. Trimming stripped 6 bases from V and 0 bases from J, with 15 bases between.

The J gene is TRBJ1-2, the V gene TRBV20-1; possible D gene TRBD1, 6 bases. Germline loops: CDR1 DFQATT, CDR2 SNEGSKA (reference sequence). This CDR3 spans 12 amino acids. Trimming stripped 3 bases from V and 4 bases from J, with 9 bases between. The CDR3 bases are TGCAGTGCTAGTGGACAGAGCTATGGCTACACCTTC. Residues: CSASGQSYGYTF.

The gene calls are TRBV9 and TRBJ2-6; the D is unclear. Germline V lookup: CDR1 SGDLS, CDR2 YYNGEE. The CDR3 consists of 16 residues. V was cut by 6 bases and J by 0 bases, with 13 bases left in between. The CDR3 region is CASTLGSLSGANVLTF. CDR3 bases: TGTGCCAGCACCCTGGGCAGCCTCTCTGGGGCCAACGTCCTGACTTTC.

The chain employs TRBV12-3 or TRBV12-4 and TRBJ1-4, with D perhaps TRBD1 (5 bases). Trimming left V 9 bases short and J 2 bases short, with 10 bases between. The CDR3 consists of 13 residues. The CDR3 coding sequence is TGTGCCAGTTCCAGGGTGACTAATGAAAAACTGTTTTTT. It specifies CASSRVTNEKLFF.

The chain joins TRBV14 to TRBJ2-7; maybe TRBD2 (5 bases). Germline values: CDR1 SGHDN, CDR2 FVKESK. Trimming removed 1 base from V and 4 bases from J, with 17 bases in between. This CDR3 is 16 amino acids long. CDR3 sequence: CASSQVYGNTPYEQYF. The DNA for the CDR3 is TGTGCCAGCAGCCAAGTATACGGGAACACGCCTTACGAGCAGTACTTC.

The CDR3 DNA is TGTGCCACCAGTGATATTTCGACAGGGGGGATCAATGAGCAGTTCTTC. This codes for CATSDISTGGINEQFF. The J gene is TRBJ2-1, the V gene TRBV24-1, with TRBD1 matching over 9 bases. CDR3 size: 16 residues. CDR1 and CDR2 from the germline V gene are KGHDR and SFDVKD. Trimming removed 3 bases from V and 6 bases from J; junction bases left unmatched: 8.

V gene TRBV19 combines with J gene TRBJ2-2; 8 positions agree with TRBD2. The CDR3 is 17 residues long. Germline CDR1 and CDR2: LNHDA and SQIVND (reference sequence). Trimming cost V 5 bases and J 3 bases; bases outside gene matches: 11. In DNA, the CDR3 is TGTGCCAGTAGTCATTCAGGGGCTAGCGGGTACACCGGGGAGCTGTTTTTT. Translated, it gives CASSHSGASGYTGELFF.

The chain links TRBV7-6 to TRBJ2-2, with TRBD2 identical over 8 bases. The V segment lost 6 bases and the J segment 2 bases; nucleotides outside the gene matches: 5. This CDR3 spans 15 amino acids. Germline V gene data show CDR1 as SGHVS and CDR2 as FNYEAQ. The CDR3 DNA is TGTGCCAGCAGGGATACTAGCGGAAACACCGGGGAGCTGTTTTTT. It yields the protein CASRDTSGNTGELFF.

The chain couples TRBV4-1 to TRBJ2-7; 11 bases agree with TRBD1. The germline CDR1 and CDR2 sequences are MGHRA and YSYEKL. CDR3 length: 14 residues. J lost 2 bases, V lost 7 bases, and 4 bases had no gene match. CDR3 DNA: TGCGCCAGCACCCAGGACAGGGGGCCCTACGAGCAGTACTTC. Translation gives CASTQDRGPYEQYF.

J is TRBJ1-2 and V is TRBV4-2; 9 positions agree with TRBD1. Germline V lookup: CDR1 LGHNA, CDR2 YNFKEQ. The CDR3 extends over 15 amino acids. The V and J ends lost 1 base and 8 bases, in that order; junction bases with no gene match: 8. CDR3 loop: CASSQVLQGTGGYTF. As DNA, the CDR3 is TGTGCCAGCAGCCAAGTACTACAGGGGACAGGGGGCTACACCTTC.

The J gene is TRBJ1-1, the V gene TRBV5-6; 8 nucleotides agree with TRBD1. The CDR3 has 16 amino acids. V was pared by 3 bases and J by 0 bases, with 7 bases of the junction left unmatched. Germline V gene data show CDR1 as SGHDT and CDR2 as YYEEEE. CDR3 in amino acids: CASSSPTGALNTEAFF. For the CDR3, the DNA is TGTGCCAGCAGCTCCCCGACAGGGGCTTTGAACACTGAAGCTTTCTTT.

This clone was found once. V and J are TRBV5-6 and TRBJ2-3; 11 bases agree with TRBD2. With 0 bases clipped from V and 4 bases from J, the junction kept 4 bases outside the gene matches. Per the germline V gene, CDR1 is SGHDT and CDR2 is YYEEEE. The CDR3 consists of 16 residues. The CDR3 region is CASSLAPGLAADTQYF. The CDR3 bases are TGTGCCAGCAGCTTGGCTCCGGGACTAGCGGCAGATACGCAGTATTTT.

This clone is a singleton in its sample. The chain couples TRBV10-3 to TRBJ2-7; 12 bases are shared with TRBD2. After removal of 6 bases from V and 3 bases from J, the junction contained 12 bases not matched to a gene. Germline values: CDR1 ENHRY, CDR2 SYGVKD. The CDR3 contains 17 residues. This chain's CDR3 is CAISPTRLAGAVYEQYF. The DNA for the CDR3 is TGTGCCATCAGCCCGACCCGACTAGCGGGAGCGGTCTACGAGCAGTACTTC.

In the case of this clone: Other DNA sequences within the sample encode an identical CDR3. The chain has TRBV3-1 (or the pseudogene TRBV3-2) and TRBJ1-5, with 7 nucleotides matching TRBD1. The germline V gene has CDR1 LGHDT and CDR2 YNNKEL (reference sequence). The V segment lost 6 bases and the J segment 3 bases; nucleotides outside the gene matches: 5. This CDR3 spans 14 amino acids. CDR3 nucleotide sequence: TGTGCCAGCAGTCCCGGGACAGTCAATCAGCCCCAGCATTTT. It encodes CASSPGTVNQPQHF.

The chain has TRBV5-6 and TRBJ2-5; no reliable D call. From germline, CDR1 is SGHDT and CDR2 YYEEEE. V lost 0 bases to trimming and J lost 4 bases, with 7 bases between them. The CDR3 is 13 residues long. CDR3 region: CASSLEVVETQYF. CDR3 DNA: TGTGCCAGCAGCTTGGAAGTAGTAGAGACCCAGTACTTC.

The CDR3 DNA follows: TGTGCCAGCAGCCCCATTCGGGGGAACTATGGCTACACCTTC. This codes for CASSPIRGNYGYTF. The gene calls are TRBV11-2 and TRBJ1-2, with a weak D call TRBD1 (5 bases). CDR1 SGHAT and CDR2 FQNNGV come from the germline V gene. Trimming cost V 5 bases and J 2 bases, with 12 bases left between them. This CDR3 spans 14 amino acids.

The chain links TRBV13 to TRBJ1-4; TRBD1 aligns across 9 bases. From germline, CDR1 is PRHDT and CDR2 FYEKMQ (reference sequence). V was clipped by 4 bases and J by 7 bases; unmatched bases: 7. The CDR3 runs 15 residues. CDR3 in DNA: TGTGCCAGCAGCTCGGAGCCGGGACAGGGTGAAAAACTGTTTTTT. It translates to CASSSEPGQGEKLFF.

This chain connects TRBV7-8 to TRBJ1-5; D is possibly TRBD1 (5 bases). The V and J ends lost 4 bases and 5 bases respectively, with 9 bases between them. Germline V gene sequence: CDR1 SGHVS, CDR2 FQNEAQ. This CDR3 region has 13 residues. This chain's CDR3 is CASSSDRDQPQHF. In DNA, the CDR3 is TGTGCCAGCAGCTCTGACAGAGATCAGCCCCAGCATTTT. The complete variable domain, with remaining parts taken from reference TRBV7-8 and TRBJ1-5, reads GAGVSQSPRYKVAKRGQDVALRCDPISGHVSLFWYQQALGQGPEFLTYFQNEAQLDKSGLPSDRFFAERPEGSVSTLKIQRTQQEDSAVYLCASSSDRDQPQHFGDGTRLSIL.

The J gene is TRBJ2-5, the V gene TRBV20-1, with a weak D call TRBD2 (6 bases). V lost 7 bases, J lost 5 bases, and 11 bases lay in between. The CDR3 loop spans 11 amino acids. In germline, CDR1 is DFQATT, CDR2 SNEGSKA (reference sequence). The CDR3 reads CSEEGRETQYF. CDR3 coding DNA: TGCAGTGAGGAGGGGAGGGAGACCCAGTACTTC.

The chain recombines TRBV10-3 with TRBJ2-2; 7 nucleotides align to TRBD2. With V trimmed by 1 base and J by 5 bases, 7 bases remained unmatched. CDR1 is ENHRY, CDR2 SYGVKD, per germline. The CDR3 consists of 16 residues. Written as DNA, the CDR3 is TGTGCCATCAGTGAGTACGCGGGGGTGGAGACCGGGGAGCTGTTTTTT. Translating it yields CAISEYAGVETGELFF.

The V call is TRBV12-2, the J call TRBJ2-1; the table's D call, TRBD2, has no DNA check behind it. TRBV12-2 is assigned pseudogene status. The CDR3 runs 15 residues. The CDR3 sequence: CASRLLAGAYNEQFF. The CDR3 coding sequence is TGTGCAAGTCGCTTACTAGCGGGAGCGTACAATGAGCAGTTCTTC.